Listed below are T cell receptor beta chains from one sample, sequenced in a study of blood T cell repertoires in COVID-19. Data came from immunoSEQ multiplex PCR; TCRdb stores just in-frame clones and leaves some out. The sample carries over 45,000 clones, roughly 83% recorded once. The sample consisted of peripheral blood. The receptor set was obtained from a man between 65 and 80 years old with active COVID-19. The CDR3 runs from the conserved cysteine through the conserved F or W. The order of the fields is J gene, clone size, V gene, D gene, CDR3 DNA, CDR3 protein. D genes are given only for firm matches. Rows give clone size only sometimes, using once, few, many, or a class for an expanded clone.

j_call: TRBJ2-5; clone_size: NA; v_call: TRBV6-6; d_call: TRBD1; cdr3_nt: TGTGCCAGCAGTTACGGGACAGGGGGAGAGACCCAGTACTTC; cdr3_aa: CASSYGTGGETQYF
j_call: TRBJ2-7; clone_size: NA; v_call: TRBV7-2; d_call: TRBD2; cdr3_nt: TGTGCCAGCAGCTGGGGACTAGCGGCCTACGAGCAGTACTTC; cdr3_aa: CASSWGLAAYEQYF
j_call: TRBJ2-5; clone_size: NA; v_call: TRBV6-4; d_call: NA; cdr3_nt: TGTGCCAGCAGTGACTCACTCTCGCCTCGGAGGTTCCAGCTAACAGAAGAGACCCAGTACTTC; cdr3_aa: CASSDSLSPRRFQLTEETQYF
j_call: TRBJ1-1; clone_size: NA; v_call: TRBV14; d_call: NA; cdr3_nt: TGTGCCAGCAGCCAAGTCCGGGGGGCTGAAGCTTTCTTT; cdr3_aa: CASSQVRGAEAFF
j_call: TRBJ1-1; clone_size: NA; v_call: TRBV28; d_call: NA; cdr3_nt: TGTGCCAGCAGTTACTCCGGACAGATGAACACTGAAGCTTTCTTT; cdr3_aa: CASSYSGQMNTEAFF
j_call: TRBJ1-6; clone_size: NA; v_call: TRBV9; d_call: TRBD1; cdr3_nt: TGTGCCAGCAGCGGTGGGACAGCCTCACCCCTCCACTTT; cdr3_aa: CASSGGTASPLHF
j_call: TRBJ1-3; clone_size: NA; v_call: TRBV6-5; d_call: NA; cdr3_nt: TGTGCCAGCAGGGTTCGAGGCTCTGGAAACACCATATATTTT; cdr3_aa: CASRVRGSGNTIYF
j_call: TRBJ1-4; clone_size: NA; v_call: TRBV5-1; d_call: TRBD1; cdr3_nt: TGCGCCAGCAGCTGGGACAGGGTGAATGAAAAACTGTTTTTT; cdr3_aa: CASSWDRVNEKLFF
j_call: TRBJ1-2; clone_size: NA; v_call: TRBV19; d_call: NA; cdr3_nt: TGTGCCAGTAGTATCCGGGATGGCTACACCTTC; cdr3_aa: CASSIRDGYTF
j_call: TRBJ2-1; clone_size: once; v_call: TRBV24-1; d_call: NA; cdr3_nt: TGTGCCACCAGTGACCTCTTTGGGAGCTCCTACAATGAGCAGTTCTTC; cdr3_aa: CATSDLFGSSYNEQFF
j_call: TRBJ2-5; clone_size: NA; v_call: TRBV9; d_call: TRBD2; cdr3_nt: TGTGCCAGCAGCGTAGGGATTCAGCGGGAAGGAGAGACCCAGTACTTC; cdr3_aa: CASSVGIQREGETQYF
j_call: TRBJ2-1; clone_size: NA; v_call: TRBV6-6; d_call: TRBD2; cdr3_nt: TGTGCCAGCAGTTACTCCGGCGGGAGTATGATTGGTGAGCAGTTCTTC; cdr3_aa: CASSYSGGSMIGEQFF
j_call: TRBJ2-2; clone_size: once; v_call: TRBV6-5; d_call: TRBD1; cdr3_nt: TGTGCCAGCAGGTTGACAGGGGTTCGTGCCGGGGAGCTGTTTTTT; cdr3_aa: CASRLTGVRAGELFF
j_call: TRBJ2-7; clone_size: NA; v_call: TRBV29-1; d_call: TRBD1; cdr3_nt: TGCAGCGTTACCCGGGACAGTTCCTACGAGCAGTACTTC; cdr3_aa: CSVTRDSSYEQYF
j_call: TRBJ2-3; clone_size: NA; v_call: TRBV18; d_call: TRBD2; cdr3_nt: TGTGCCAGCTCCCAATTAGCGGGAGGCGAGACAGATACGCAGTATTTT; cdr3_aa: CASSQLAGGETDTQYF
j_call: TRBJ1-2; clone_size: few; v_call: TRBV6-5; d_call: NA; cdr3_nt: TGTGCCGCAAGGGGGGGTTATGGCTACACCTTC; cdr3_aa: CAARGGYGYTF
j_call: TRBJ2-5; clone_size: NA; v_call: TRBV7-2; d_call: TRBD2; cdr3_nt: TGTGCCAGCAGCTACCGACTAGCGGGAGGCGGAGAGACCCAGTACTTC; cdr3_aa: CASSYRLAGGGETQYF